The 21 T cell receptor beta chains reported below all come from one sample, sequenced in a study of blood T cell repertoires in COVID-19 (TCRdb year 2020). Library preparation employed the immunoSEQ multiplex PCR assay. Here the immuneACCESS table is served through TCRdb, limited to in-frame sequences with V and J called. Missing clones are a known gap in these copies; in checked studies unresolved V genes cover under half, and the rest lacks a known reason. The sample has about 100,000 clones on record, approximately 86% of them singletons. Clones ranked in the top ten supply approximately 1.7% of the sample. The sample comprised peripheral blood. The origin of the receptors is a man older than 75 with acute or convalescent COVID-19.

This chain joins TRBV19 and TRBJ2-1; maybe TRBD1 (5 bases). CDR3 length: 16 amino acids. Looked up from germline, CDR1 is LNHDA and CDR2 is SQIVND (reference sequence). Trimming removed 6 bases from V and 0 bases from J, with 15 bases in between. The CDR3 nucleotides read TGTGCCAGTAGCATTATTGGGGCTAGCTCCTACAATGAGCAGTTCTTC. It is translated as CASSIIGASSYNEQFF.

The chain couples TRBV18 to TRBJ2-1, with 10 bases that match TRBD1. In germline, CDR1 is KGHSH, CDR2 LQKENI. The CDR3 is 15 amino acids. V lost 2 bases and J lost 6; bases outside the gene matches: 4. The CDR3 is CASSPERTGGNEQFF. Here the CDR3 DNA reads TGTGCCAGCTCACCAGAAAGGACAGGGGGCAATGAGCAGTTCTTC.

This clone was observed a single time. The V and J genes are TRBV13 and TRBJ1-1, with D tentatively TRBD1 (5 bases). Germline CDR1 reads PRHDT; CDR2 reads FYEKMQ (reference sequence). This CDR3 spans 15 amino acids. V lost 0 bases and J 7 bases, leaving 15 bases between the germline ends. The CDR3 nucleotides read TGTGCCAGCAGCTTAGGACAACGACGGGGGGGTGAAGCTTTCTTT. Its translation is CASSLGQRRGGEAFF.

This rearrangement joins TRBV9 to TRBJ1-3; 10 bases line up with TRBD1. CDR1 is SGDLS, CDR2 YYNGEE, per germline. This CDR3 region has 16 residues. After removal of 2 bases from V and 2 bases from J, the junction contained 4 bases not matched to a gene. Here the CDR3 reads CASSVLGQGTGNTIYF. Written as DNA, the CDR3 is TGTGCCAGCAGCGTTTTGGGACAGGGGACTGGAAACACCATATATTTT.

As to this clone: One junction end disagrees with the germline gene, perhaps due to a read error. The rearrangement uses TRBV12-3 or TRBV12-4 and TRBJ2-7; tentatively, D is TRBD2 (5 bases). The CDR3 extends over 13 amino acids. The chain's CDR3 is CASSLVGGYEQYF. CDR3 DNA sequence: TGTGCTAGCAGTTTAGTAGGAGGCTACGAGCAGTACTTC.

V gene TRBV6-6 combines with J gene TRBJ1-5, with D tentatively TRBD1 (6 bases). Per germline, CDR1 MNHNY and CDR2 SVGAGI (reference sequence). Trimming left V 3 bases short and J 2 bases short, with 8 bases between. The CDR3 runs 14 residues. This CDR3 reads CASSYSGGNQPQHF. The CDR3 DNA sequence: TGTGCCAGCAGTTATTCAGGGGGCAATCAGCCCCAGCATTTT.

This clone was detected only once. The V and J genes are TRBV18 and TRBJ2-5, with a tentative D call TRBD1 (6 bases). The V end lost 3 bases, the J end lost 4 bases, and 15 bases lay between the germline ends. CDR1 is KGHSH, CDR2 LQKENI, per germline. CDR3 length: 15 residues. CDR3 loop: CASSPITGIPETQYF. The CDR3 DNA reads TGTGCCAGCTCACCCATAACAGGGATTCCAGAGACCCAGTACTTC.

The chain carries TRBV30 and TRBJ2-7, with D hard to call. The CDR3 contains 12 residues. Germline V gene sequence: CDR1 GTSNPN, CDR2 SVGIG (reference sequence). Trimming left V 1 base short and J 3 bases short, with 7 bases between. The CDR3 nucleotides are TGTGCCTGGAGTGACCCGGGCTACGAGCAGTACTTC. The encoded protein is CAWSDPGYEQYF.

This clone has only one observation. The rearrangement links TRBV5-4 to TRBJ2-6, with D hard to call. V was cut by 0 bases and J by 0 bases, with 4 bases left in between. CDR3 length equals 15 residues. The V gene's germline CDR1 is SGHNT and CDR2 YYREEE (reference sequence). The CDR3: CASSLDRSGANVLTF. Written as DNA, the CDR3 is TGTGCCAGCAGCTTGGATCGCTCTGGGGCCAACGTCCTGACTTTC.

The rearrangement uses TRBV7-3 and TRBJ2-2; 7 bases are a match to TRBD2. V lost 5 bases, J lost 2 bases, and 5 bases stayed unmatched. The CDR3 spans 15 residues. Germline CDR1 and CDR2: SGHTA and FQGTGA. In DNA, the CDR3 is TGTGCCAGCAGCCTACGCGGGGGTAACACCGGGGAGCTGTTTTTT. Amino acids: CASSLRGGNTGELFF.

The chain is built from TRBV7-3 and TRBJ2-5, with a weak D call TRBD1 (7 bases). The CDR3 totals 16 residues. From germline, CDR1 is SGHTA and CDR2 FQGTGA. Trimming took 1 base from V and 2 from J, leaving 14 bases between them. The CDR3 sequence is CASSLMGGQSQETQYF. CDR3 coding DNA: TGTGCCAGCAGCTTAATGGGGGGACAGTCGCAAGAGACCCAGTACTTC.

The chain couples TRBV19 to TRBJ1-3; D unclear. The CDR3 has 15 residues. V was pared by 1 base and J by 1 base, with 8 bases between. In germline, CDR1 is LNHDA, CDR2 SQIVND (reference sequence). CDR3 amino acids: CASSIGAGSGNTIYF. In nucleotides, the CDR3 is TGTGCCAGTAGTATAGGTGCGGGATCTGGAAACACCATATATTTT.

This chain connects TRBV11-3 to TRBJ2-1; 9 nucleotides match TRBD1. CDR1 and CDR2 from the germline V gene are SGHNT and YENEEA. The V and J ends lost 4 bases and 4 bases, in that order; junction bases with no gene match: 8. The CDR3 loop spans 16 amino acids. Written as DNA, the CDR3 is TGTGCCAGCAGCTCAGGAGGGGACAGGGTTTACAATGAGCAGTTCTTC. It is translated as CASSSGGDRVYNEQFF.

This clone was recorded once. J is TRBJ2-1 and V is TRBV5-4; 14 bases match TRBD2. V trimming: 1 base; J trimming: 8 bases; junction bases outside the gene matches: 8. This CDR3 has 17 amino acids. CDR1 is SGHNT and CDR2 is YYREEE in the germline V gene (reference sequence). CDR3 sequence (DNA): TGTGCCAGCAGCTTGAACCGGGGACTAGCGGGAGTCTATGAGCAGTTCTTC. It translates to CASSLNRGLAGVYEQFF.

The chain links TRBV10-3 to TRBJ1-2, with D hard to call. Trimming removed 3 bases from V and 2 bases from J, with 10 bases in between. The CDR3 sequence is 14 residues long. Germline V gene sequence: CDR1 ENHRY, CDR2 SYGVKD. The CDR3, as DNA: TGTGCCATCAGTGAAGGAGTCCCAAACTATGGCTACACCTTC. Translation: CAISEGVPNYGYTF.

The gene calls are TRBV30 and TRBJ1-3, with D tentatively TRBD1 (5 bases). The CDR3 is made up of 16 amino acids. Trimming removed 1 base at V and 6 bases at J, with 19 bases between. CDR1 and CDR2 (germline): GTSNPN, SVGIG (reference sequence). CDR3: CAWSETVRDFENTIYF. The CDR3 DNA sequence: TGTGCCTGGAGTGAGACAGTACGAGACTTCGAAAACACCATATATTTT.

V gene TRBV5-4 combines with J gene TRBJ2-3; TRBD1 agrees at 8 bases. The CDR3 runs to 14 residues. The germline CDR1 and CDR2 sequences are SGHNT and YYREEE (reference sequence). With 3 bases clipped from V and 4 bases from J, the junction kept 4 bases outside the gene matches. The CDR3 loop reads CASSSDRGADTQYF. The CDR3 nucleotides are TGTGCCAGCAGCTCCGACAGGGGAGCAGATACGCAGTATTTT.

V is TRBV19 and J is TRBJ2-7; perhaps TRBD1 as D (5 bases). Germline CDR1 reads LNHDA; CDR2 reads SQIVND (reference sequence). The ends were cut back, 5 bases at V and 3 bases at J, with 14 bases in the middle. The CDR3 is 14 residues long. The CDR3 here is CASSSQALHYEQYF. DNA of the CDR3: TGTGCCAGTAGTTCACAGGCCCTCCACTACGAGCAGTACTTC. The full variable domain, its missing parts supplied by reference TRBV19 and TRBJ2-7, is DGGITQSPKYLFRKEGQNVTLSCEQNLNHDAMYWYRQDPGQGLRLIYYSQIVNDFQKGDIAEGYSVSREKKESFPLTVTSAQKNPTAFYLCASSSQALHYEQYFGPGTRLTVT.

V gene TRBV3-1 (or the pseudogene TRBV3-2) combines with J gene TRBJ2-7; no clear D. This CDR3 contains 13 residues. CDR1 and CDR2 from the germline V gene are LGHDT and YNNKEL (reference sequence). V lost 0 bases and J lost 0, with 3 bases in between. CDR3 region: CASSQDFSYEQYF. The CDR3 DNA is TGTGCCAGCAGCCAAGACTTCTCCTACGAGCAGTACTTC.

V is TRBV27 and J is TRBJ2-2, with 11 bases lining up with TRBD2. V lost 1 base to trimming and J lost 7 bases; unmatched junction nucleotides: 5. Per the germline V gene, CDR1 is MNHEY and CDR2 is SMNVEV (reference sequence). The CDR3 totals 16 residues. CDR3 sequence: CASSLFSGRAGGELFF. The CDR3 DNA reads as TGTGCCAGCAGTTTATTTAGCGGGAGGGCCGGCGGGGAGCTGTTTTTT.

The chain is built from TRBV5-1 and TRBJ2-3, with D possibly TRBD2 on 5 matching bases. V was trimmed by 2 bases and J by 0 bases, leaving 13 bases between them. The CDR3 totals 16 residues. Germline CDR1 reads SGHRS; CDR2 reads YFSETQ. CDR3 in amino acids: CASSFASGFSTDTQYF. CDR3 bases: TGCGCCAGCAGCTTCGCGAGCGGCTTTAGCACAGATACGCAGTATTTT.